This T cell receptor beta chain was found in a study of post-analysis software for immune sequencing data. Study as a whole: Progressive-relapsing, secondary progressive and relapsing-remitting multiple sclerosis were among the disease courses included.

Whole-study results and caveats: The F measure placed samples prepared in the same batch into strongly shared clusters. Five TRBV segments, including TRBV5-6, TRBV5-1 and TRBV20-1, were more frequent in patients than controls.

The CDR3 covers 14 residues. Looked up from germline, CDR1 is SGHAT and CDR2 is FQNNGV. TCR beta cDNA libraries had unique molecular identifiers. TCRdb independently ran MiXCR on the PCR reads; one entry per CDR3 protein. The sample lists 800,000 to 950,000 distinct CDR3 sequences; roughly half were seen once. Of note for this clonotype: Antigen specificity is unknown.

The chain couples TRBV11-2 to TRBJ2-5; TRBD1 aligns across 8 bases. The closer fit of TRBJ2-7 to the DNA end suggests the J call may be wrong. The sample taken for sequencing was blood. The TCR was taken from a girl under 18 with multiple sclerosis. In DNA, the CDR3 is TGTGCCAGCAGCGGGGACAGGCCTCGGCACGAGCAGTACTTC. It codes for CASSGDRPRHEQYF.